The entry that follows covers one TCR beta chain sequence. Antigen: not known. This CDR3 region has 13 residues. Trimming shortened V by 8 bases and J by 0 bases, and 9 bases separated the two germline ends. CD45RO-negative CD8 cells positively selected for CCR7 made up the naive population, which excluded terminally differentiated effector memory CD45RA+ cells. The sample originates from a study of shared clonotypes between healthy human individuals. This table comes from immunoSEQ multiplex PCR, and its TCRdb copy is limited to in-frame clones, with some not included. The data contain approximately 2,200,000 clones, about 92% of them singletons. Findings and caveats of the study: Several donors held 4.5% to 5% of naive CD4 clonotypes in common. Generation of non-shared clonotypes was less probable than generation of clonotypes shared by all four donors.

The specimen was naive CD8+ T cells from PBMCs. This TCR derives from a man younger than 35 in good health. Some clones in this sample may be carry-over from other donors' samples. V gene TRBV23-1 combines with J gene TRBJ2-3; maybe TRBD1 (7 bases). TRBV23-1 is an ORF, with its function uncertain. CDR3 in DNA: TGCGCCAGCCAGGGGGGAAGCACAGATACGCAGTATTTT. This codes for CASQGGSTDTQYF.